Below are 23 T cell receptor beta chains sequenced from a single sample in a study of cytomegalovirus exposure and HLA in healthy donors. 13 Jbeta primers and 60 Vbeta primers were used for the PCR. Some clones are missing from TCRdb's copy, which holds only in-frame ones; the method was immunoSEQ multiplex PCR. Of about 94,000 clones listed, about three fifths are singletons. The material sequenced was PBMCs. The receptors come from a young man in good health and CMV-seronegative.

This clone was observed a single time. J is TRBJ1-2 and V is TRBV14; 8 bases line up with TRBD1. Germline V CDR1 and CDR2: SGHDN, FVKESK. J gave up 6 bases and V 0 bases, and 9 bases lay outside the gene matches. This CDR3 is built from 16 residues. The CDR3: CASSQDSGTGPHGYTF. Here the CDR3 DNA reads TGTGCCAGCAGCCAAGATTCAGGGACAGGTCCTCATGGCTACACCTTC.

The CDR3: CASSQDRGRVWGYTF. The DNA of the CDR3 is TGTGCCAGCAGCCAAGACAGGGGGCGGGTATGGGGCTACACCTTC. J is TRBJ1-2 and V is TRBV7-2; TRBD1 aligns across 10 bases. Germline V lookup: CDR1 SGHTA, CDR2 FQGNSA. V lost 5 bases and J lost 8; bases outside the gene matches: 11. This CDR3 spans 15 amino acids.

This chain uses TRBV16 with TRBJ2-1; 11 bases line up with TRBD2. This CDR3 has 15 amino acids. Germline lookup yields CDR1 KGHSY and CDR2 FQNENV. The J segment lost 9 bases and the V segment lost 7 bases, leaving 11 bases of the junction unmatched. The CDR3 sequence: CASKQGVLAGVEQFF. In DNA, the CDR3 is TGTGCCAGCAAACAAGGGGTACTAGCGGGAGTTGAGCAGTTCTTC.

This clone was counted a single time. The genes are TRBV30 and TRBJ1-5; TRBD1 matches 7 bases. Germline trimming cut 5 bases from V and 4 bases from J; bases unmatched to any gene: 8. This CDR3 has 14 amino acids. Germline lookup yields CDR1 GTSNPN and CDR2 SVGIG (reference sequence). The CDR3 sequence is CAWSTGAENQPQHF. As DNA, the CDR3 is TGTGCCTGGTCTACAGGGGCCGAGAATCAGCCCCAGCATTTT.

J is TRBJ2-1 and V is TRBV6-4; D remains unclear. The CDR3 runs to 16 residues. Germline CDR1 is MRHNA and CDR2 is SNTAGT. Trimming took off 3 bases at V and 3 bases at J, with 15 bases between the two ends. CDR3 nucleotides: TGTGCCAGCAGTGAGGCCGCTAGAGGAGACTACAATGAGCAGTTCTTC. It translates to CASSEAARGDYNEQFF.

The chain joins TRBV7-2 to TRBJ1-2; TRBD1 is a possible D gene (6 bases). There are 12 residues in the CDR3. The germline V and J ends were trimmed by 1 base and 7 bases, with 7 bases remaining between them. Germline-derived CDR1 and CDR2 are SGHTA and FQGNSA. The CDR3 DNA is TGTGCCAGCAGCTTAGGGGGGCCTGGCTACACCTTC. Protein: CASSLGGPGYTF. The variable domain in full, completed from reference TRBV7-2 and TRBJ1-2, reads GAGVSQSPSNKVTEKGKDVELRCDPISGHTALYWYRQSLGQGLEFLIYFQGNSAPDKSGLPSDRFSAERTGGSVSTLTIQRTQQEDSAVYLCASSLGGPGYTFGSGTRLTVV.

The count of this clone is one. V usage is TRBV5-1 and J usage is TRBJ2-3; D gene ambiguous. Germline CDR1 reads SGHRS; CDR2 reads YFSETQ. Trimming pared 1 base from V and 2 bases from J, leaving 14 bases between. The CDR3 consists of 16 residues. The CDR3 sequence: CASSLRTNTFTDTQYF. DNA of the CDR3: TGCGCCAGCAGCTTGAGAACAAACACCTTCACAGATACGCAGTATTTT.

J is TRBJ2-7 and V is TRBV11-2; tentative D call: TRBD2 (6 bases). The length of the CDR3 is 15 residues. Germline V CDR1 and CDR2: SGHAT, FQNNGV. The germline V and J ends were trimmed by 5 bases and 4 bases, with 18 bases remaining between them. CDR3 sequence (DNA): TGTGCCAGCAGCCCGAGTCACGGGAGTACGTACGAGCAGTACTTC. Its protein product is CASSPSHGSTYEQYF.

The V call is TRBV19, the J call TRBJ2-6, with 9 bases aligning to TRBD1. Per germline, CDR1 LNHDA and CDR2 SQIVND (reference sequence). With V trimmed by 4 bases and J by 3 bases, 13 bases remained unmatched. CDR3 length: 19 residues. The CDR3 sequence is CASSTNRDRDGIGANVLTF. CDR3 DNA sequence: TGTGCCAGTAGTACGAACCGGGACAGGGACGGGATTGGGGCCAACGTCCTGACTTTC.

The chain links TRBV9 to TRBJ2-7, with 7 bases aligning to TRBD2. The V segment lost 0 bases and the J segment 2 bases; nucleotides outside the gene matches: 5. This CDR3 comprises 15 residues. CDR1 SGDLS and CDR2 YYNGEE come from the germline V gene. The CDR3 protein is CASSVAGGSAYEQYF. For the CDR3, the DNA is TGTGCCAGCAGCGTAGCGGGGGGTTCCGCCTACGAGCAGTACTTC.

The V and J genes are TRBV4-1 and TRBJ2-7, with TRBD2 identical over 7 bases. Per germline, CDR1 MGHRA and CDR2 YSYEKL. The junction had 9 bases not matched to a gene; V was cut back by 4 bases and J by 3 bases. The CDR3 runs to 15 residues. This CDR3 is CASSREAGTNYEQYF. CDR3 coding DNA: TGCGCCAGCAGCCGAGAGGCTGGGACTAACTACGAGCAGTACTTC.

This chain joins TRBV6-6 and TRBJ2-6, with a weak D call TRBD2 (5 bases). V was pared by 0 bases and J by 1 base, with 7 bases between. The CDR3 is 16 residues long. The germline CDR1 and CDR2 sequences are MNHNY and SVGAGI (reference sequence). The CDR3 loop is CASSYSRESGANVLTF. CDR3 bases: TGTGCCAGCAGTTACTCGAGGGAGTCTGGGGCCAACGTCCTGACTTTC.

The CDR3 region is CASSYSIQDIYEQYF. CDR3 DNA: TGTGCCAGCAGTTACTCGATACAGGACATTTACGAGCAGTACTTC. This chain links TRBV6-6 with TRBJ2-7, with a tentative D call TRBD1 (5 bases). This CDR3 comprises 15 residues. The V end lost 0 bases, the J end lost 4 bases, and 13 bases lay between the germline ends. Germline V CDR1 and CDR2: MNHNY, SVGAGI (reference sequence).

The chain uses TRBV5-6 and TRBJ2-3, with 14 bases fitting TRBD2. This CDR3 spans 17 amino acids. Losses at the gene ends were 3 bases for V and 6 bases for J; bases not matched to a gene: 9. The V gene's germline CDR1 is SGHDT and CDR2 YYEEEE. The CDR3 protein is CASSSTRLAGGADTQYF. CDR3 sequence (DNA): TGTGCCAGCAGCTCTACCAGACTAGCGGGAGGGGCCGATACGCAGTATTTT.

The chain recombines TRBV4-2 with TRBJ2-2, with a possible D match to TRBD1 (6 bases). Looked up from germline, CDR1 is LGHNA and CDR2 is YNFKEQ. V shed 2 bases and J shed 6 bases, with 13 bases lying between them. This CDR3 spans 15 amino acids. The CDR3 DNA reads TGTGCCAGCAGCCAAACAGGGAATGGTGCCGGGGAGCTGTTTTTT. Amino acid sequence: CASSQTGNGAGELFF.

This chain uses TRBV10-1 with TRBJ2-5; possibly TRBD2 for D (6 bases). TRBJ2-7 matches the DNA end more closely, so the J call is doubtful. CDR1 and CDR2 from the germline V gene are WNHNN and SYGVQD (reference sequence). The CDR3 has 13 residues. The CDR3 nucleotides are TGCGCCAGCAGTGAACTAGCCTCCTACGAGCAGTACTTC. This translates into CASSELASYEQYF.

This sequence joins TRBV27 and TRBJ2-7; TRBD1 aligns across 9 bases. After removal of 5 bases from V and 5 bases from J, the junction contained 7 bases not matched to a gene. The CDR3 is made up of 14 amino acids. The germline V gene encodes CDR1 MNHEY and CDR2 SMNVEV (reference sequence). CDR3 loop: CASSARDRVNEQYF. The DNA for the CDR3 is TGTGCCAGCAGTGCACGGGACAGGGTCAACGAGCAGTACTTC.

The gene calls are TRBV10-3 and TRBJ2-7; TRBD2 matches 10 bases. Germline CDR1 and CDR2: ENHRY and SYGVKD. This CDR3 contains 16 residues. The trim removed 4 bases at V and 2 bases at J, leaving 8 bases unmatched. This CDR3 is CAISGSRGLATYEQYF. CDR3 nucleotides: TGTGCCATCAGTGGGTCTAGGGGACTAGCGACCTACGAGCAGTACTTC.

J is TRBJ1-5 and V is TRBV6-6; 7 bases align to TRBD1. CDR1 MNHNY and CDR2 SVGAGI come from the germline V gene (reference sequence). The CDR3 totals 13 residues. V gave up 6 bases and J gave up 4 bases; unmatched junction bases: 3. The chain's CDR3 is CASRDRINQPQHF. The DNA of the CDR3 is TGTGCCAGCAGGGACAGGATAAATCAGCCCCAGCATTTT.

The table lists this clone with a few counts. J is TRBJ1-5 and V is TRBV27, with 7 nucleotides matching TRBD1. The V gene's germline CDR1 is MNHEY and CDR2 SMNVEV (reference sequence). J gave up 6 bases and V 3 bases, and 2 bases lay outside the gene matches. CDR3 length equals 13 residues. The CDR3 region is CASSFDRAQPQHF. The CDR3, as DNA: TGTGCCAGCAGTTTCGACAGGGCTCAGCCCCAGCATTTT.

This clone was detected only a few times. The V gene is TRBV6-4, the J gene TRBJ2-2, with 9 bases fitting TRBD1. The CDR3 extends over 15 amino acids. Germline trimming cut 6 bases from V and 1 base from J; bases unmatched to any gene: 3. In germline, CDR1 is MRHNA, CDR2 SNTAGT. CDR3 in amino acids: CASSPGQGNTGELFF. DNA of the CDR3: TGTGCCAGCAGCCCGGGACAGGGGAACACCGGGGAGCTGTTTTTT.

This clone was counted between two and nine times. The chain's CDR3 is CASSLGVNWETQYF. The CDR3 coding sequence is TGTGCCAGCAGCTTAGGAGTGAATTGGGAGACCCAGTACTTC. The rearrangement joins TRBV7-2 to TRBJ2-5; D is undetermined. Germline loops: CDR1 SGHTA, CDR2 FQGNSA. The CDR3 is 14 residues long. Trimming left V 1 base short and J 5 bases short, with 11 bases between.

The CDR3 DNA follows: TGTGCCAGCAGCCCACAAGCTAACTATGGCTACACCTTC. Translation: CASSPQANYGYTF. The chain employs TRBV7-3 and TRBJ1-2; D uncertain. V shed 5 bases and J shed 0 bases, with 7 bases lying between them. This CDR3 has 13 amino acids. Germline assignment: CDR1 SGHTA and CDR2 FQGTGA.